This T cell receptor (beta chain) appears in the sequencing data of a study of cytomegalovirus exposure and HLA in healthy donors (dated by TCRdb to the late 2010s). As for the study more broadly: An earlier analysis of about 530 of the donors reported 276 Gb of sequence data and around 100 million unique TCR beta sequences obtained from about 179 million T cells. An early release that covered roughly 600 HLA-typed donors contained approximately 320 gigabases of sequencing data and 75 million to 100 million unique TCR sequences. The genetic ancestry cluster associated with self-reported Caucasian donors included 65% to 90% of the roughly 410 genotyped donors. The aim of the study was to test whether cataloging public T cell receptors could identify signatures of past pathogen exposure. Using immunosequencing, the study profiled T cell repertoires from roughly 650 subjects and related those repertoires to cytomegalovirus serostatus. In addition to the first cohort of around 670 subjects, a separate validation cohort of approximately 110 different subjects was used. High-throughput TCR immunosequencing, statistical association of individual TCRs with disease status, and machine learning were combined to predict cytomegalovirus infection status. To study patterns of TCR occurrence, a later analysis re-analyzed previously published TCR beta repertoires from 600 to 750 donors and added high-resolution HLA genotyping. The later analysis used no new phenotypic data to find candidate immune exposures, relying instead on TCR beta sequences and their occurrence across donors. In an earlier analysis of over 550 of the donors, high-throughput TCR beta sequencing was used to judge whether each TCR beta V gene segment behaved as functional or pseudogenic. Alongside the repertoire data, information on donor age, sex, ethnicity and CMV serostatus was compiled. In a later genetic analysis, genome-wide SNP genotypes for 398 of the 666 donors were used, and that subset was treated as a discovery cohort. Every repertoire in the discovery cohort had been generated on one and the same sequencing platform. HLA typing included class I and class II loci at four-digit resolution. Typing coverage differed by locus: A, B, C, DRB1 and DQB1 were typed in roughly 620-630 donors, DQA1 in roughly 510, DPA1 in approximately 600, and DPB1 in just under 480. Roughly 5 DR-DQ haplotypes were treated as single units for association and clustering because of strong linkage in the cohort. Across about 370 genotyped donors of the cohort, an average of 235,054 unique TCR beta nucleotide sequences per donor were sequenced, and roughly a sixth of those sequences were non-productive. Summary of the overall study and its limitations: Assigning TCR associations to individual alleles was difficult when HLA alleles, especially DR and DQ, strongly co-occurred. According to a later analysis, most CMV-associated TCR beta chains appeared to be HLA-restricted, and the HLA associations seemed to be driven largely by CMV exposure. A later analysis associated 17,000 or so TCR beta sequences with specific HLA alleles at a false discovery rate of 0.05. In this cohort, only TCR beta chains were sequenced, and detectable features were limited by the absence of alpha or paired-chain data. According to the authors, the approach could potentially be generalized to other disease states and immunological phenotypes. Correlated functional status among segregating V segments might reflect linkage disequilibrium, but an unknown experimental factor could not be ruled out. While some public TCRs were present in many individuals, most TCR sequences turned up only very rarely across donors. The study listed 150 to 200 TCR beta chains as associated with cytomegalovirus. In a later analysis, several top co-occurrence clusters were reported to appear linked to parvovirus B19, influenza, CMV and Epstein-Barr virus. An earlier analysis of 587 of the donors showed that most TCR beta V segments appeared in productive rearrangements either about 87% or about 30% of the time, which broadly matched IMGT annotations. A cluster of highly shared sequence variants was judged likely to be a technical artifact of the sequencing pipeline. HLA typing was unavailable for some donors at each locus, so association tests used only the typed subset. In vitro tests confirmed that three of the cytomegalovirus-associated TCR beta chains recognize cytomegalovirus antigens. In a later analysis, HLA-associated TCR beta chains were found to be more clonally expanded and to have lower generation probabilities than equally common non-associated chains. The only immune exposure information available for the cohort was CMV serostatus. Because counts were too low, 15 or so rarely observed V segments, including chromosome 9 orphons, were excluded from the earlier analysis of some 540 of the donors. V-gene and J-gene trimming of TCR beta chains was associated with a missense DCLRE1C variant in a later genetic analysis, and the association was replicated in an independent cohort. Sequencing depth was assumed to be roughly uniform across donors in the presence/absence analyses, though that assumption may not hold. According to a later analysis, TCR association rates differed among HLA loci, with DRB1 alleles showing the most associated TCRs and HLA-C alleles showing the fewest. A further reported finding was that TCR beta sequences accurately predicted the HLA-A and HLA-B alleles for most subjects in the first cohort. The classifier was reported to diagnose cytomegalovirus status with high specificity and sensitivity in both the original cohort and the validation cohort. A later genetic analysis reported fewer N-insertions in productive TCRs among donors in an Asian-associated ancestry cluster than the approximately 700-donor mean.

Details on this clone: Its recognized antigen is unknown. The record has no base qualities; no much larger clone is one base away.

The cohort was made up of approximately 670 healthy bone marrow donors. All cohort members were sampled while nominally healthy, although unrecorded immune exposures were likely present. The donor tested CMV seronegative, placing the donor among the 350 or so seronegative members of the cohort. Every donor gave a peripheral blood sample, and the peripheral blood mononuclear cells from that sample were used for TCR beta sequencing. Genomic DNA was extracted from the blood cell samples with the Qiagen DNeasy Blood Extraction Kit. Library method: the immunoSEQ multiplex PCR assay. The multiplex PCR relied on a mix of 60 forward primers for TCR Vbeta segments and 13 reverse primers for TCR Jbeta segments. The CDR3 region of rearranged TCR beta genes was amplified from genomic DNA with a multiplex PCR assay. The Illumina HiSeq System was used to sequence the amplified TCR beta libraries as 87-base-pair reads. Turning to the authors' computational methods: Across the 500 to 750 repertoires, a later analysis counted 78 million or so unique TCR beta chains, 9 million to 14 million of which were shared by at least two donors. Raw reads were error-corrected and collapsed into unique sequences with a nearest-neighbor algorithm that merged closely related sequences to remove PCR and sequencing errors. To assign V, D and J gene segments, CDR3 sequences were aligned to IMGT reference sequences. For a sequence to be retained, at least a six-nucleotide match to both a V gene segment and a J gene segment was required. Rearrangements were classified as productive when the CDR3 lacked stop codons and remained in frame with V and J, and all other rearrangements were classified as non-productive. CDR3 was defined according to IMGT convention as the region running from the second conserved V-encoded cysteine to the conserved J-encoded phenylalanine. The earlier analysis of some 550 of the donors excluded any sequence lacking an unambiguous match to a single V gene segment. In an earlier analysis of a few hundred of the donors, a V segment was called functional when productive rearrangements were above 56.7%, and segregating when the standard deviation between donors exceeded 5%. A statistical classification framework was built to diagnose cytomegalovirus status from the catalog of TCR beta chain sequences. A later analysis assigned V and J genes by comparing TCR nucleotide sequences with IMGT/GENE-DB human TR gene sequences. Using the TCRdist pipeline, a later analysis assigned CDR3 sequences along with most-parsimonious VDJ recombination scenarios. In a later analysis, each TCR beta chain was defined by its CDR3 amino acid sequence together with its V-gene family, and reads lacking a unique V-gene family were excluded. In a later analysis, 550 to 650 highly shared, low-generation-probability nucleotide sequences were removed to address suspected cross-contamination and a sequencing artifact. In a later analysis, a clonal expansion index was calculated for each public chain from normalized within-repertoire ranks of inferred template counts. In a later analysis, generation probabilities were computed with a VDJ recombination model fitted to out-of-frame rearrangements, and the resulting probabilities were checked against IGoR. A later analysis scored TCR-TCR, TCR-HLA and TCR-CMV co-occurrence with hypergeometric tests, applying a repertoire-size bias correction to TCR pairs. A later analysis estimated false discovery rates by permuting HLA or CMV assignments 20 times. In a later analysis, co-occurring TCRs were grouped using DBSCAN, with TCRdist sequence similarity added in when clustering inside HLA-allele-positive subsets. Repertoires with fewer than 30,000 or more than 120,000 public chains, plus five repertoires with anomalous nucleotide sharing, were excluded from co-occurrence clustering. TCRdb provides this immuneACCESS table in a form limited to in-frame rearrangements. Some clones are lacking; in checked studies, under half of them reflect an unresolved V gene, and why the rest are absent is not known. Clone size and V and J calls were adopted from that table, with D and trimming inferred from the DNA. In all, the sample holds approximately 110,000 clones, and 80% of those were seen once. The top ten hold approximately 0.24% of the sample.

The sequencing input was PBMCs. This clonotype originated in a man aged 45-65 years in good health and CMV-seronegative.

The DNA sequence is as follows: TGTGCCAGCAGCTCCCTCAGGGGGCAGGGGGAGCTGTTTTTT. Protein translation: CASSSLRGQGELFF. The chain is assembled from TRBV7-6 and TRBJ2-2, with TRBD1 identical over 8 junction bases. For this chain, trimming is 4 bases at the V end and 8 bases at the J end, and the number of junction bases without a gene match is 6. Taken from cysteine to phenylalanine, the CDR3 has 14 residues. Only CDR3 DNA is held: 42 bases, read in frame from base 1. According to the germline V gene, CDR1 reads SGHVS and CDR2 reads FNYEAQ.